This T cell receptor (beta chain) was documented in a study of early T cells in non-severe SARS-CoV-2 infection. Study-level information: Sequencing of unsorted whole blood was done on bulk RNA, leaving chains unpaired.

This clonotype was picked up a small number of times. What it recognizes is unknown. Whole-study findings and limits: In VDJdb matching, anti-spike CD8 responses were favored while private and CD4 specificities went missing.

One entry per CDR3 protein, called by TCRdb with MiXCR from the 5' RACE reads. In the table there are about 20,000 distinct CDR3 sequences, about 4.5% of which are singletons. CDR1 is MGHRA and CDR2 is YSYEKL in the germline V gene. The CDR3 length is 13 residues. Trimming cost V 2 bases and J 8 bases, with 12 bases left between them. This chain links TRBV4-1 with TRBJ1-2, with D perhaps matching TRBD1 (5 bases). The sequence was collected from an adult who was a healthcare worker with PCR-confirmed SARS-CoV-2 infection or an uninfected control (not recorded which). Input material: whole blood. This chain's CDR3 is CASSQTGRVGYTF. CDR3 nucleotide sequence: TGCGCCAGCAGCCAAACGGGACGTGTCGGCTACACCTTC.